This T cell receptor (beta chain) was profiled in a study of blood T cell repertoires in COVID-19. Study-wide background: Samples of COVID-19 (acute and convalescent) were obtained from the United States, Italy and Spain. T cells, B-cell-depleted T cells, or PBMCs provided the cDNA or gDNA that served as material.

Some clones are missing from TCRdb's copy, which holds only in-frame ones; the method was immunoSEQ multiplex PCR. The repertoire has about 160,000 clones, about 80% of them found once; the top ten carry around 7%. Germline CDR1 MNHEY, CDR2 SVGAGI. V was shortened by 4 bases and J by 0 bases, with 7 bases between the two germline ends. The CDR3 has 15 residues. Patients at the Seattle site were enrolled during active infection and followed longitudinally. Sequences were obtained from peripheral blood. This rearrangement joins TRBV6-5 to TRBJ1-6; unclear D gene. The sequence was obtained from a woman in her thirties or forties with COVID-19, enrolled during active disease. The CDR3 here is CASSLESSYNSPLHF. The CDR3 DNA sequence: TGTGCCAGCAGTTTGGAGAGCTCCTATAATTCACCCCTCCACTTT.